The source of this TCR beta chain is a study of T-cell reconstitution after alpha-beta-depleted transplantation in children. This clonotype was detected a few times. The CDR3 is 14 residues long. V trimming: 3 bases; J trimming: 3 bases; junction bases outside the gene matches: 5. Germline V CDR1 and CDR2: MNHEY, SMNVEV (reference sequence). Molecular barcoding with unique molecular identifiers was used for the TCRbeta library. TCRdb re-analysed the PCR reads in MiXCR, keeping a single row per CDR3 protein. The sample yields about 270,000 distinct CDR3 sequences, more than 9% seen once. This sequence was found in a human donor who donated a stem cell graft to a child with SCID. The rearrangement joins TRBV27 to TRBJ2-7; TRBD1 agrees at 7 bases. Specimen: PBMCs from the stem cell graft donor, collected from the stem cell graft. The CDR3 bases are TGTGCCAGCAGTTTGAGGGGGCTGGGCTACGAGCAGTACTTC. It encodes CASSLRGLGYEQYF.